A single sample gave rise to the 30 T cell receptor beta chains below, sequenced in a study of shared clonotypes between healthy human individuals. This table comes from immunoSEQ multiplex PCR, and its TCRdb copy is limited to in-frame clones, with some not included. The data contain roughly 1,100,000 clones, around 75% of them seen just once; the ten biggest clones take up 1.5%. Sequenced material: memory CD4+ T cells sorted from blood. As for subset: CD45RA-negative fraction. These receptors all come from a man aged 18 to 35 in good health.

The CDR3 DNA is TGCGCCAGCAGCTCCGGGACTCACCAAGAGACCCAGTACTTC. This encodes CASSSGTHQETQYF. J is TRBJ2-5 and V is TRBV5-1; a weak D match, TRBD2 (6 bases). The CDR3 has 14 amino acids. Germline V gene lookup returns CDR1 SGHRS and CDR2 YFSETQ. V lost 3 bases and J 0 bases, leaving 9 bases between the germline ends.

This chain connects TRBV4-1 to TRBJ1-1, with D unresolved. V lost 3 bases to trimming and J lost 3 bases, with 14 bases between them. Germline CDR1 reads MGHRA; CDR2 reads YSYEKL. The CDR3 covers 15 residues. The CDR3 sequence: CASSQGVQEYTEAFF. The CDR3 DNA follows: TGCGCCAGCAGCCAGGGAGTTCAGGAATACACTGAAGCTTTCTTT.

This clone was found once. This CDR3 is CASSNEPTGTGHSLAKNIQYF. DNA for the CDR3: TGTGCCAGCAGCAATGAACCGACCGGGACAGGGCACTCTCTAGCCAAAAACATTCAGTACTTC. The genes are TRBV21-1 and TRBJ2-4; TRBD1, the table's D call, was not compared with the DNA. TRBV21-1 is recorded as a pseudogene. The CDR3 totals 21 residues.

The CDR3 DNA is TGTGCCAGTAGAACCGCAGGACAGGGTAATGAAAAACTGTTTTTT. This sequence encodes CASRTAGQGNEKLFF. The chain has TRBV19 and TRBJ1-4, with TRBD1 identical over 8 bases. This CDR3 comprises 15 residues. J gave up 4 bases and V 6 bases, and 7 bases lay outside the gene matches. In germline, CDR1 is LNHDA, CDR2 SQIVND (reference sequence).

CDR3 nucleotide sequence: TGTGCCAGCAGTGATTGGAAGGGGTTCTATGGCTACACCTTC. Translated: CASSDWKGFYGYTF. The gene calls are TRBV6-1 and TRBJ1-2, with D possibly TRBD1 on 5 matching bases. Germline loops: CDR1 MNHNS, CDR2 SASEGT. Trimming left V 3 bases short and J 4 bases short, with 12 bases between. The CDR3 has 14 residues.

The chain's CDR3 is CASKGSGEKLFF. In nucleotides, the CDR3 is TGTGCCAGTAAGGGAAGCGGGGAAAAACTGTTTTTT. The rearrangement joins TRBV7-9 to TRBJ1-4; D remains unclear. V was clipped by 9 bases and J by 8 bases, with 13 bases between them. In germline, CDR1 is SEHNR, CDR2 FQNEAQ (reference sequence). The CDR3 consists of 12 residues.

Comment on this clone: A far larger clone is off by one base, so a read error is likely. This specimen includes other DNA sequences encoding the same CDR3. This chain connects TRBV5-1 to TRBJ1-1, with no clear D. CDR1 SGHRS and CDR2 YFSETQ come from the germline V gene. V was clipped by 4 bases and J by 3 bases, with 16 bases between them. The CDR3 sequence is 15 residues long. CDR3 coding DNA: TGCGCCAGCAGCCACCCTGGTTTTGGGGACACTGAAGCTTTCTTT. Protein sequence: CASSHPGFGDTEAFF.

CDR3 sequence reads: CASSLITENTEAFF. CDR3 in DNA: TGTGCCAGCAGCCTCATTACAGAGAACACTGAAGCTTTCTTT. The chain employs TRBV11-2 and TRBJ1-1; D gene uncertain. The CDR3 consists of 14 residues. Germline CDR1 reads SGHAT; CDR2 reads FQNNGV. V lost 5 bases and J 1 base, leaving 11 bases between the germline ends.

This chain joins TRBV5-6 and TRBJ1-6; D is perhaps TRBD1 (5 bases). From germline, CDR1 is SGHDT and CDR2 YYEEEE. The ends were cut back, 6 bases at V and 8 bases at J, with 18 bases in the middle. This CDR3 is built from 15 residues. In nucleotides, the CDR3 is TGTGCCAGCAACACTTATCAGGGTTCCCATTCACCCCTCCACTTT. Protein product: CASNTYQGSHSPLHF. The full variable domain, its missing parts supplied by reference TRBV5-6 and TRBJ1-6, is DAGVTQSPTHLIKTRGQQVTLRCSPKSGHDTVSWYQQALGQGPQFIFQYYEEEERQRGNFPDRFSGHQFPNYSSELNVNALLLGDSALYLCASNTYQGSHSPLHFGNGTRLTVT.

As regards this clone: The same CDR3 also results from other DNA sequences found in this sample. V is TRBV30 and J is TRBJ1-2; D is unresolved. V lost 0 bases and J 2 bases, leaving 4 bases between the germline ends. The germline V gene has CDR1 GTSNPN and CDR2 SVGIG (reference sequence). The CDR3 length is 12 residues. CDR3 in DNA: TGTGCCTGGAGTGTACTGAACTATGGCTACACCTTC. Its protein product is CAWSVLNYGYTF. Based on the CDR3 plus reference TRBV30 and TRBJ1-2, the full variable domain is SQTIHQWPATLVQPVGSPLSLECTVEGTSNPNLYWYRQAAGRGLQLLFYSVGIGQISSEVPQNLSASRPQDRQFILSSKKLLLSDSGFYLCAWSVLNYGYTFGSGTRLTVV.

This chain connects TRBV6-6 to TRBJ1-2, with D possibly TRBD1 on 5 matching bases. The V and J ends lost 0 bases and 8 bases respectively, with 13 bases between them. Per the germline V gene, CDR1 is MNHNY and CDR2 is SVGAGI (reference sequence). This CDR3 spans 14 amino acids. Written as DNA, the CDR3 is TGTGCCAGCAGTTACTCTGGCAGGGAAGGAGGCTACACCTTC. Its translation is CASSYSGREGGYTF.

The chain carries TRBV6-5 and TRBJ2-5; D possibly corresponds to TRBD2 (6 bases). Germline V CDR1 and CDR2: MNHEY, SVGAGI. The ends were cut back, 4 bases at V and 5 bases at J, with 14 bases in the middle. The CDR3 length is 14 residues. The CDR3 coding sequence is TGTGCCAGCAGTTCCACCTCAGGAGGGGAGACCCAGTACTTC. It is translated as CASSSTSGGETQYF.

This chain connects TRBV14 to TRBJ2-5; 13 nucleotides align to TRBD2. The V gene's germline CDR1 is SGHDN and CDR2 FVKESK. J was trimmed by 7 bases and V by 5 bases; bases with no gene match: 10. This CDR3 comprises 16 residues. The CDR3 DNA reads TGTGCCAGCAGCGTACTTGGGACTAGCGGGACAGGGACCCAGTACTTC. Its translation: CASSVLGTSGTGTQYF. Full variable domain (remainder filled in from reference TRBV14 and TRBJ2-5): EAGVTQFPSHSVIEKGQTVTLRCDPISGHDNLYWYRRVMGKEIKFLLHFVKESKQDESGMPNNRFLAERTGGTYSTLKVQPAELEDSGVYFCASSVLGTSGTGTQYFGPGTRLLVL.

As concerns this clone: This likely reflects a read error, since a far larger clone is one base away. The V and J genes are TRBV11-1 and TRBJ1-1, with D unclear. Germline V gene lookup returns CDR1 SGHAT and CDR2 FQDESV (reference sequence). Deletions cut 1 base from V and 0 bases from J, with 3 bases between. The CDR3 has 13 residues. This CDR3 reads CASSLELNTEAFF. CDR3 DNA: TGTGCCAGCAGCTTAGAGCTGAACACTGAAGCTTTCTTT.

The chain combines TRBV18 with TRBJ2-7; 7 nucleotides line up with TRBD1. V was pared by 3 bases and J by 7 bases, with 6 bases of the junction left unmatched. CDR3 length: 13 amino acids. Germline assignment: CDR1 KGHSH and CDR2 LQKENI. CDR3 in DNA: TGTGCCAGCTCACCTTCACAGGGGTCTGAGCAGTACTTC. This translates into CASSPSQGSEQYF.

The V gene is TRBV2, the J gene TRBJ1-1; D perhaps matches TRBD1 (5 bases). There are 14 residues in the CDR3. Trimming shortened V by 8 bases and J by 1 base, and 14 bases separated the two germline ends. CDR1 SNHLY and CDR2 FYNNEI come from the germline V gene. CDR3 sequence (DNA): TGTGCCAGCTCCTGGAGCGACAGGAACACTGAAGCTTTCTTT. It is translated as CASSWSDRNTEAFF.

This clone came up many times. CDR3 nucleotides: TGTGCCAGCAGTCCCATCACGACAGGGAACTATGGCTACACCTTC. Translation gives CASSPITTGNYGYTF. V and J are TRBV6-5 and TRBJ1-2; 7 bases line up with TRBD1. The V gene's germline CDR1 is MNHEY and CDR2 SVGAGI. The CDR3 has 15 residues. J was trimmed by 2 bases and V by 5 bases; bases with no gene match: 8.

The chain recombines TRBV6-5 with TRBJ1-2, with TRBD1 identical over 8 bases. CDR3 size: 15 residues. The trim removed 6 bases at V and 6 bases at J, leaving 12 bases unmatched. Germline CDR1 reads MNHEY; CDR2 reads SVGAGI. This chain's CDR3 is CASSRFATGVHGYTF. DNA of the CDR3: TGTGCCAGCAGCCGTTTTGCGACAGGGGTCCATGGCTACACCTTC.

The CDR3 region is CASSLFGTGLNEQFF. CDR3 DNA: TGTGCCAGCAGCCTCTTCGGGACAGGGCTCAATGAGCAGTTCTTC. V is TRBV7-9 and J is TRBJ2-1; 9 bases match TRBD1. Germline V gene lookup returns CDR1 SEHNR and CDR2 FQNEAQ (reference sequence). This CDR3 comprises 15 residues. V shed 5 bases and J 6 bases; nucleotides not matched to a gene: 8.

The V gene is TRBV6-6, the J gene TRBJ1-2; 12 bases fit TRBD1. The germline V gene encodes CDR1 MNHNY and CDR2 SVGAGI (reference sequence). This CDR3 has 14 residues. Unmatched junction bases numbered 4, after V lost 4 bases and J lost 7 bases. The CDR3 sequence: CASSSGTGGRGYTF. In DNA, the CDR3 is TGTGCCAGCAGTTCCGGGACAGGGGGCCGTGGCTACACCTTC.

The rearrangement joins TRBV19 to TRBJ2-2; the D gene is possibly TRBD2 (5 bases). This CDR3 comprises 14 residues. Trimming left V 5 bases short and J 2 bases short, with 9 bases between. CDR1 and CDR2 from the germline V gene are LNHDA and SQIVND (reference sequence). The CDR3 sequence is CASSPGSNTGELFF. CDR3 bases: TGTGCCAGTAGTCCGGGAAGCAACACCGGGGAGCTGTTTTTT. The full variable domain, rest sourced from reference TRBV19 and TRBJ2-2, is DGGITQSPKYLFRKEGQNVTLSCEQNLNHDAMYWYRQDPGQGLRLIYYSQIVNDFQKGDIAEGYSVSREKKESFPLTVTSAQKNPTAFYLCASSPGSNTGELFFGEGSRLTVL.

The chain has TRBV7-3 and TRBJ1-6; TRBD1 matches at 8 bases. Germline V gene data show CDR1 as SGHTA and CDR2 as FQGTGA. Trimming cost V 5 bases and J 6 bases; bases outside gene matches: 6. The CDR3 is 15 residues long. DNA of the CDR3: TGTGCCAGCAGCCCCGAGGGGACAGGTAATTCACCCCTCCACTTT. It translates to CASSPEGTGNSPLHF.

The chain employs TRBV5-1 and TRBJ1-2; 9 nucleotides agree with TRBD1. The junction had 7 bases not matched to a gene; V was cut back by 0 bases and J by 13 bases. This CDR3 region has 13 residues. Germline V lookup: CDR1 SGHRS, CDR2 YFSETQ. CDR3 coding DNA: TGCGCCAGCAGCTTGGGGACAGGGGAACAACCCACCTTC. Its translation is CASSLGTGEQPTF.

Turning to this clone: A read error may be the cause here, since a much bigger clone is one base away. Distinct nucleotide sequences in the sample also encode this CDR3. V gene TRBV18 combines with J gene TRBJ1-5; possible D gene TRBD1, 5 bases. The germline V and J ends were trimmed by 3 bases and 5 bases, with 5 bases remaining between them. CDR1 is KGHSH and CDR2 is LQKENI in the germline V gene. The CDR3 covers 12 residues. This CDR3 reads CASSPGDQPQHF. The DNA of the CDR3 is TGTGCCAGCTCACCGGGGGATCAGCCCCAGCATTTT.

The chain carries TRBV6-5 and TRBJ2-1, with D uncertain. Germline CDR1 MNHEY, CDR2 SVGAGI. This CDR3 contains 15 residues. The V end was cut by 1 base, the J end by 8 bases, with 15 bases between. CDR3 sequence: CASSYLGPNNYEQFF. CDR3 sequence (DNA): TGTGCCAGCAGTTACTTAGGACCTAACAACTATGAGCAGTTCTTC.

The J gene is TRBJ2-7, the V gene TRBV7-6; 10 bases agree with TRBD2. The length of the CDR3 is 15 residues. Germline CDR1 is SGHVS and CDR2 is FNYEAQ. J was trimmed by 4 bases and V by 1 base; bases with no gene match: 4. The CDR3 coding sequence is TGTGCCAGCAGCTTAGGGCTAGCGGGAGTGTACGAGCAGTACTTC. Translating it yields CASSLGLAGVYEQYF.

The chain recombines TRBV28 with TRBJ1-5, with D uncertain. The length of the CDR3 is 15 residues. With 6 bases removed from V and 1 base from J, the gap between germline ends came to 13 bases. Per the germline V gene, CDR1 is MDHEN and CDR2 is SYDVKM. The CDR3 nucleotides are TGTGCCAGCAGGACGGAGGGTACGAGCAATCAGCCCCAGCATTTT. Its translation: CASRTEGTSNQPQHF.

The rearrangement links TRBV11-2 to TRBJ2-7; TRBD2 matches 7 bases. This CDR3 has 15 residues. Germline-derived CDR1 and CDR2 are SGHAT and FQNNGV. V lost 2 bases to trimming and J lost 7 bases; unmatched junction nucleotides: 11. The CDR3 nucleotides read TGTGCCAGCAGCTTAAGTCAAGCGGGACCTTTGGAGCAGTACTTC. This translates into CASSLSQAGPLEQYF. Combining the CDR3 with reference TRBV11-2 and TRBJ2-7 gives the whole variable domain EAGVAQSPRYKIIEKRQSVAFWCNPISGHATLYWYQQILGQGPKLLIQFQNNGVVDDSQLPKDRFSAERLKGVDSTLKIQPAKLEDSAVYLCASSLSQAGPLEQYFGPGTRLTVT.

V usage is TRBV11-2 and J usage is TRBJ1-4; D call uncertain. Germline CDR1 is SGHAT and CDR2 is FQNNGV. Trimming left V 4 bases short and J 8 bases short, with 17 bases between. The CDR3 contains 15 residues. The CDR3 protein is CASSSRTVLGEKLFF. The CDR3 DNA is TGTGCCAGCAGCTCACGAACCGTCCTAGGAGAAAAACTGTTTTTT. The whole variable domain, filled in from reference TRBV11-2 and TRBJ1-4, reads EAGVAQSPRYKIIEKRQSVAFWCNPISGHATLYWYQQILGQGPKLLIQFQNNGVVDDSQLPKDRFSAERLKGVDSTLKIQPAKLEDSAVYLCASSSRTVLGEKLFFGSGTQLSVL.

This clone showed up just once. The rearrangement joins TRBV30 to TRBJ2-1, with 7 bases identical to TRBD2. Germline lookup yields CDR1 GTSNPN and CDR2 SVGIG (reference sequence). Losses at the gene ends were 4 bases for V and 1 base for J; bases not matched to a gene: 7. The CDR3 loop spans 15 amino acids. The CDR3 loop is CAWMVGGRSYNEQFF. Here the CDR3 DNA reads TGTGCCTGGATGGTGGGCGGGAGATCCTACAATGAGCAGTTCTTC.